The entry that follows covers one T cell receptor beta chain sequence. This clone was detected a few times. The target of this receptor is not known. There are no base qualities to consult, and no much larger clone falls within one base. The source of the sample is a study of beta chain features in type 1 diabetes (dated by TCRdb to 2016 to 2019). Looking at the study overall: Mean age, gender distribution, total cell number and subset yield did not differ between patients and healthy donors. A total of approximately 100 million sorted cells were examined across all samples, and the number of cells per subset was strongly correlated with RNA yield. Naive and central memory subsets were obtained from all 28 donors, but regulatory and stem cell-like memory subsets were isolated from only 8 patients and roughly eight healthy donors. In the study, TCRB repertoires of sorted circulating CD4+ T cell subsets from recently diagnosed type 1 diabetes patients were compared with those of matched healthy donors. General conclusions and limits of the study: Because small numbers of individuals were included in the HLA sub-analyses, any influence of HLA type on TCRB rearrangement was left unresolved. Naive, central memory and regulatory TCRB repertoires appeared to be more similar among patients than among healthy donors. PCR might favor shorter templates, but patient and control samples were amplified and corrected together, so any skew would affect both groups equally. At VDJ recombination sites, type 1 diabetes patients had fewer insertions and more deleted nucleotides, which implies abnormalities in thymic rearrangement. In all four CD4+ subsets, TCRB CDR3 length was moderately but significantly shorter in type 1 diabetes patients. Sequencing cDNA rather than genomic DNA could over-represent highly expressing activated cells, although activation and CD3 levels did not differ between groups.

The CDR3 measures 16 amino acids from cysteine to phenylalanine. Only the CDR3 DNA stays, 48 bases, in frame from base 1. The germline V and J ends show losses of 11 bases and 2 bases respectively, and no gene match explains 11 bases of the junction. CDR1 is given as LNHDA and CDR2 as SQIVND, both from the germline V gene (reference sequence). The High Capacity cDNA Reverse Transcription Kit was used to reverse transcribe all of the isolated RNA, meaning that expressed TCRB transcripts were what got sequenced. Deep immunoSEQ sequencing was applied to naive, central memory and regulatory T cell samples, giving an average of around 4 million total reads per sample. Sorted cells were lysed in RLT buffer and RNA was extracted with DNase-treated RNeasy Micro or Mini kits, depending on cell number. Each cell subset was processed on its own to prevent cross-contamination, while patient and healthy donor samples were processed together. The immunoSEQ multiplex PCR was used to amplify TCRB sequences from cDNA, yielding 87-bp fragments that span the CDR3 region. Amplicons were sequenced on the Illumina HiSeq platform. The authors' pipeline ran thus. Synthetic template baselines were used to correct PCR bias computationally, reads within Hamming distance 2 were collapsed together, and singletons that could not be merged were discarded. Reads were aligned to IMGT to assign V, D and J genes, CDR3 length, and insertions or deletions at six rearrangement sites. Clonotype counts were normalized to sorted cell number within each subset before computing true diversity and Gini coefficients with the tcR R package. The overlap coefficient, calculated on TCRB nucleotide sequences, was used to quantify repertoire sharing. As a proxy for the pre-selection repertoire, out-of-frame TCRB sequences from naive cells were analyzed. TCRdb retrieved this table from immuneACCESS and kept in-frame rearrangements only. Not all clones are present; in checked studies, unresolved V genes account for under half, and no reason is known for the remainder. V and J calls and clone size are those listed in that table; D and trimming were worked out from the DNA. This sample has a few hundred thousand clones in its table, and about 12% of those were observed once. The ten largest clonotypes hold about 0.01% of the sample.

Each donor gave one peripheral blood draw, averaging around 120 mL, which was collected into heparinised tubes. Naive, central memory, regulatory and stem cell-like memory CD4+ T cells were sorted on a BD FACSAria II using a panel including CD45RO, CCR7, CD25, CD127, CD95 and CD27. A purity above 95% was achieved for all sorted populations. PBMCs were separated immediately by Lymphoprep density gradient centrifugation and were stained directly, without being cultured. So that batch effects would be minimized, each experiment stained and sorted samples in pairs, pairing one healthy donor with one patient.

Recombination connected TRBV19 to TRBJ2-6; 8 central bases correspond to TRBD2. The sequence was obtained from a woman aged 18 to 35 with type 1 diabetes. Sequencing was done on a sample of naive CD4+ T cells from blood. Per the publication, the cell subset or site label means: true naive CD4+ T cells. The nucleotide sequence reads TGTGCCGGGAGCGGGGGCCCTGGGCCTGGGGCCAACGTCCTGACTTTC. Its translation reads: CAGSGGPGPGANVLTF. The CDR3, completed at both ends by the reference TRBV19 and TRBJ2-6 genes, gives the full variable domain DGGITQSPKYLFRKEGQNVTLSCEQNLNHDAMYWYRQDPGQGLRLIYYSQIVNDFQKGDIAEGYSVSREKKESFPLTVTSAQKNPTAFYLCAGSGGPGPGANVLTFGAGSRLTVL.